These 8 T cell receptor beta chains were sequenced from one sample in a study of synovial regulatory T cells in juvenile arthritis. Assay: immunoSEQ multiplex PCR; the TCRdb copy retains only in-frame clones and omits some. This sample's table reports 7,500 to 10,000 clones. What was sequenced was Treg cells from blood. Subset in this sample: remaining (HLA-DR-negative) circulating blood Treg cells. These receptors were taken from a donor younger than 30 with juvenile idiopathic arthritis.

The V and J genes are TRBV6-5 and TRBJ1-2. This CDR3 spans 14 amino acids. No DNA appears here. Germline loops: CDR1 MNHEY, CDR2 SVGAGI. The CDR3 sequence: CATRAGLTNYGYTF.

Frequency places this clone as medium-sized. The gene calls are TRBV4-3 and TRBJ2-7; the D call from TCRdb, TRBD1, cannot be confirmed without DNA. The CDR3 has 15 residues. No DNA sequence is on record. CDR1 is LGHNA, CDR2 YSLEER, per germline. CDR3 sequence: CASSQLDRLRNEQYF.

The chain uses TRBV18 and TRBJ1-4. The CDR3 is 18 residues long. The record lacks a DNA sequence. CDR1 and CDR2 (germline): KGHSH, LQKENI. CDR3 protein: CASSPPVERKSQGQKLFF.

The chain employs TRBV12-5 and TRBJ2-7. CDR3 length: 12 amino acids. The record lacks a DNA sequence. The germline V gene encodes CDR1 LGHNT and CDR2 FRNRAP. The CDR3 spells CASGSRPYEQYF.

This chain links TRBV5-4 with TRBJ1-1. Germline CDR1 and CDR2: SGHNT and YYREEE (reference sequence). This CDR3 region has 12 residues. No DNA accompanies this entry. The CDR3 region is CASSKGSAEAFF.

By frequency, this clone is medium-sized. The CDR3 protein is CASSEIQDPGNTIYF. The rearrangement joins TRBV10-1 to TRBJ1-3. The germline V gene has CDR1 WNHNN and CDR2 SYGVQD (reference sequence). The CDR3 is made up of 15 amino acids. No DNA sequence is on record.

This chain uses TRBV15 with TRBJ2-5; checking the TCRdb D call of TRBD2 is not possible without DNA. CDR3 length: 16 residues. The nucleotide record is missing. Germline loops: CDR1 LNHNV, CDR2 YYDKDF (reference sequence). The CDR3 loop reads CATSRGGTSGRLEQYF.

This clone is called medium-sized based on its frequency. The V gene is TRBV6-5, the J gene TRBJ2-4; TCRdb gives TRBD1 as the D gene, but with no DNA this cannot be confirmed. Looked up from germline, CDR1 is MNHEY and CDR2 is SVGAGI. The CDR3 has 14 residues. No nucleotide data were recorded. CDR3 sequence reads: CASRRGGAKNIQYF.